The 26 T cell receptor beta chains reported below all come from one sample, sequenced in a study of STAT3 mutations in large granular lymphocyte leukemia. Study findings and constraints: Every T-LGLL patient had at least one immunodominant TCRbeta clonotype.

These receptors are not linked to any known antigen. The data were produced by immunoSEQ multiplex PCR, yet TCRdb's version contains in-frame clones alone and is incomplete. The sample includes about 13,000 clones, 90% seen only once; the top ten take approximately 35%. Sequenced sample: peripheral blood mononuclear cells. The source is a man aged 35 to 55 with T-cell large granular lymphocyte leukemia. Some clones in this sample may be carry-over from other donors' samples.

The chain is built from TRBV6-1 and TRBJ1-4, with D possibly matching TRBD1 (5 bases). V lost 4 bases and J 6 bases, leaving 15 bases between the germline ends. The CDR3 totals 15 residues. Germline loops: CDR1 MNHNS, CDR2 SASEGT. The DNA for the CDR3 is TGTGCCAGCAGTGCGGACTGGACACCGGATGAAAAACTGTTTTTT. Its translation: CASSADWTPDEKLFF.

CDR3 region: CASSLGGAGAFF. In nucleotides, the CDR3 is TGTGCCAGCAGCTTAGGGGGGGCTGGTGCTTTCTTT. This rearrangement joins TRBV7-9 to TRBJ1-1, with D maybe TRBD1 (6 bases). CDR3 length: 12 residues. V shed 1 base and J shed 11 bases, with 11 bases lying between them. Germline CDR1 is SEHNR and CDR2 is FQNEAQ (reference sequence).

V is TRBV11-2 and J is TRBJ2-7; D is tentatively TRBD1 or TRBD2 (5 bases each). The CDR3 contains 17 residues. Germline V gives CDR1 SGHAT, CDR2 FQNNGV. Deletions cut 5 bases from V and 7 bases from J, with 27 bases between. CDR3 coding DNA: TGTGCCAGCAGCCCAGGCATCCGGGACCCAAAGGTGGAAGAGCAGTACTTC. Translation gives CASSPGIRDPKVEEQYF.

CDR3 in DNA: TGTGCCAGCAGCGTAACCGGGACAGGGGAATATGGCTACACCTTC. It yields the protein CASSVTGTGEYGYTF. The chain couples TRBV7-8 to TRBJ1-2; TRBD1 matches at 10 bases. V gave up 5 bases and J gave up 5 bases; unmatched junction bases: 8. CDR3 length: 15 amino acids. The germline gives CDR1 SGHVS, CDR2 FQNEAQ.

This sequence joins TRBV18 and TRBJ1-2; 9 nucleotides align to TRBD1. The CDR3 has 14 residues. With 2 bases clipped from V and 9 bases from J, the junction kept 7 bases outside the gene matches. Germline CDR1 and CDR2: KGHSH and LQKENI. The CDR3 sequence is CASSPGQGLVSYTF. In nucleotides, the CDR3 is TGTGCCAGCTCACCAGGACAGGGGCTGGTGAGCTACACCTTC.

V usage is TRBV6-5 and J usage is TRBJ2-2, with TRBD1 as a possible D gene (6 bases). CDR1 is MNHEY and CDR2 is SVGAGI in the germline V gene. The CDR3 sequence is 12 residues long. The CDR3 spells CGTQGRTGELFF. The CDR3, as DNA: TGTGGAACGCAGGGGCGGACCGGGGAGCTGTTTTTT.

The V and J genes are TRBV7-9 and TRBJ1-1; no firm D call. The CDR3 is 15 residues long. Trimming cost V 5 bases and J 4 bases, with 17 bases left between them. Germline V gene data show CDR1 as SEHNR and CDR2 as FQNEAQ (reference sequence). For the CDR3, the DNA is TGTGCCAGCAGCCGCGTTGGCAGCACCTCCACTGAAGCTTTCTTT. This translates into CASSRVGSTSTEAFF.

The chain has TRBV11-2 and TRBJ2-7; D possibly corresponds to TRBD1 (5 bases). The V and J ends lost 0 bases and 2 bases respectively, with 8 bases between them. This CDR3 contains 14 residues. Germline V CDR1 and CDR2: SGHAT, FQNNGV. CDR3 sequence reads: CASSLDRTPYEQYF. The CDR3 coding sequence is TGTGCCAGCAGCTTAGATCGGACACCCTACGAGCAGTACTTC.

The rearrangement joins TRBV15 to TRBJ1-1, with D unresolved. V was trimmed by 5 bases and J by 2 bases, leaving 15 bases between them. CDR3 length: 15 amino acids. In germline, CDR1 is LNHNV, CDR2 YYDKDF (reference sequence). The CDR3 DNA sequence: TGTGCCACCAGCCGTGGTCGGGCGGCTAACACTGAAGCTTTCTTT. Protein: CATSRGRAANTEAFF.

V gene TRBV6-5 combines with J gene TRBJ1-2; 7 bases are a match to TRBD1. In germline, CDR1 is MNHEY, CDR2 SVGAGI. The CDR3 spans 14 residues. The trim removed 0 bases at V and 4 bases at J, leaving 2 bases unmatched. The CDR3 sequence: CASSYSRGGYGYTF. The CDR3 coding sequence is TGTGCCAGCAGTTACTCCAGGGGGGGCTATGGCTACACCTTC.

This CDR3 is CASSSDRTAYGYTF. The DNA for the CDR3 is TGTGCCAGCAGCTCCGACCGGACAGCCTATGGCTACACCTTC. V and J are TRBV6-5 and TRBJ1-2; tentatively, D is TRBD1 (6 bases). Looked up from germline, CDR1 is MNHEY and CDR2 is SVGAGI. V gave up 6 bases and J gave up 4 bases, with 15 bases separating them. CDR3 length equals 14 residues.

The chain recombines TRBV5-1 with TRBJ2-3; D unclear. Germline V gene data show CDR1 as SGHRS and CDR2 as YFSETQ. The V end lost 5 bases, the J end lost 0 bases, and 10 bases lay between the germline ends. The CDR3 totals 14 residues. This CDR3 reads CASRGWVSTDTQYF. The CDR3 DNA follows: TGCGCCAGCAGAGGTTGGGTAAGCACAGATACGCAGTATTTT.

The rearrangement uses TRBV6-6 and TRBJ2-7; D is ambiguous. The CDR3 length is 14 residues. Germline CDR1 is MNHNY and CDR2 is SVGAGI (reference sequence). Between the trimmed V and J ends, which lost 0 bases and 0 bases, there was a span of 6 bases. CDR3 coding DNA: TGTGCCAGCAGTTACTCGACACACTCCTACGAGCAGTACTTC. It yields the protein CASSYSTHSYEQYF.

This clone was seen only a few times. Different DNA sequences within this sample yield the same CDR3. V gene TRBV25-1 combines with J gene TRBJ2-5, with TRBD1 matching 8 bases. Germline V gene lookup returns CDR1 MGHDK and CDR2 SYGVNS. This CDR3 contains 14 residues. Trimming removed 1 base from V and 5 bases from J; junction bases left unmatched: 3. DNA for the CDR3: TGTGCCAGCAGTGAATGGGGACAGGTGGAGACCCAGTACTTC. The encoded protein is CASSEWGQVETQYF.

This chain links TRBV6-1 with TRBJ1-2; D is ambiguous. Trimming cost V 0 bases and J 0 bases, with 8 bases left between them. The CDR3 length is 15 residues. Germline V gives CDR1 MNHNS, CDR2 SASEGT. The CDR3 DNA sequence: TGTGCCAGCAGTGAAGCCCCGTGGGCTAACTATGGCTACACCTTC. It codes for CASSEAPWANYGYTF.

Only one count was recorded for this clone. V gene TRBV28 combines with J gene TRBJ1-2, with D perhaps matching TRBD1 (6 bases). The V gene lost 6 bases and the J gene lost 1 base, with 21 bases spanning the gap. The length of the CDR3 is 17 residues. The germline V gene has CDR1 MDHEN and CDR2 SYDVKM. The CDR3 region has the DNA TGTGCCAGCAGATCTTCGGGACATTCCATGGATAACTATGGCTACACCTTC. Its protein is CASRSSGHSMDNYGYTF.

The chain uses TRBV4-2 and TRBJ1-6; TRBD1 might be the D (5 bases). V was clipped by 1 base and J by 10 bases, with 14 bases between them. The length of the CDR3 is 15 residues. Germline V gene sequence: CDR1 LGHNA, CDR2 YNFKEQ. CDR3 residues: CASSQALVGGSPLHF. The DNA of the CDR3 is TGTGCCAGCAGCCAAGCATTAGTCGGGGGGTCACCCCTCCACTTT.

The chain links TRBV7-9 to TRBJ2-4, with 8 bases lining up with TRBD1. The CDR3 consists of 19 residues. CDR1 SEHNR and CDR2 FQNEAQ come from the germline V gene (reference sequence). The V segment lost 4 bases and the J segment 7 bases; nucleotides outside the gene matches: 21. The CDR3 bases are TGTGCCAGCAGCTCCAGCGAGACTTCAAGTGGGGACAGGATGAACATTCAGTACTTC. It encodes CASSSSETSSGDRMNIQYF.

In its sample, this clone was seen once. The chain is built from TRBV11-2 and TRBJ2-2, with D unresolved. The germline gives CDR1 SGHAT, CDR2 FQNNGV. The ends were cut back, 3 bases at V and 4 bases at J, with 9 bases in the middle. The CDR3 length is 14 residues. This CDR3 is CASSFPLGTGELFF. CDR3 sequence (DNA): TGTGCCAGCAGCTTCCCCTTAGGCACCGGGGAGCTGTTTTTT.

The rearrangement joins TRBV18 to TRBJ1-4; D not resolved. Germline V CDR1 and CDR2: KGHSH, LQKENI. Trimming cost V 3 bases and J 0 bases, with 5 bases left between them. This CDR3 contains 14 residues. This chain's CDR3 is CASSPESTNEKLFF. The CDR3 coding sequence is TGTGCCAGCTCACCGGAGTCAACTAATGAAAAACTGTTTTTT.

The V and J genes are TRBV5-4 and TRBJ1-2, with a weak D call TRBD1 (5 bases). The CDR3 is made up of 13 amino acids. Trimming left V 5 bases short and J 4 bases short, with 12 bases between. Germline CDR1 and CDR2: SGHNT and YYREEE (reference sequence). CDR3 in amino acids: CASSFDSSYGYTF. The CDR3 DNA follows: TGTGCCAGCAGTTTCGACAGCTCCTATGGCTACACCTTC.

The chain is built from TRBV5-6 and TRBJ2-6; 8 bases fit TRBD1. The CDR3 consists of 17 residues. Germline CDR1 SGHDT, CDR2 YYEEEE. The V segment lost 2 bases and the J segment 4 bases; nucleotides outside the gene matches: 8. CDR3 sequence reads: CASSLTGGERGANVLTF. CDR3 sequence (DNA): TGTGCCAGCAGCTTAACAGGGGGAGAGAGGGGGGCCAACGTCCTGACTTTC.

In this sample, this clone turned up once. The CDR3 reads CASSLDTGNYGYTF. The CDR3 DNA follows: TGTGCCAGCAGCTTAGACACAGGGAACTATGGCTACACCTTC. The rearrangement links TRBV7-9 to TRBJ1-2; D possibly corresponds to TRBD1 (6 bases). Trimming stripped 1 base from V and 2 bases from J, with 8 bases between. The CDR3 is 14 residues long. The V gene's germline CDR1 is SEHNR and CDR2 FQNEAQ (reference sequence).

V and J are TRBV7-6 and TRBJ1-3; 7 bases fit TRBD1. The CDR3 has 16 amino acids. Germline V CDR1 and CDR2: SGHVS, FNYEAQ. V lost 2 bases to trimming and J lost 0 bases; unmatched junction nucleotides: 4. In DNA, the CDR3 is TGTGCCAGCAGCTTATTGGGACAGAGCTCTGGAAACACCATATATTTT. Protein product: CASSLLGQSSGNTIYF.

The chain links TRBV4-1 to TRBJ2-7; perhaps TRBD1 as D (6 bases). Germline assignment: CDR1 MGHRA and CDR2 YSYEKL. V was pared by 4 bases and J by 4 bases, with 11 bases between. This CDR3 is 13 amino acids long. The CDR3 region is CASSPTGLYEQYF. The DNA of the CDR3 is TGCGCCAGCAGCCCAACAGGGTTGTACGAGCAGTACTTC.

V and J are TRBV10-3 and TRBJ2-5; no clear D gene. V dropped 2 bases and J dropped 2 bases, with 3 bases sitting between them. Germline assignment: CDR1 ENHRY and CDR2 SYGVKD. There are 12 residues in the CDR3. In DNA, the CDR3 is TGTGCCATCAGTGAGCGACAAGAGACCCAGTACTTC. Translating gives CAISERQETQYF.